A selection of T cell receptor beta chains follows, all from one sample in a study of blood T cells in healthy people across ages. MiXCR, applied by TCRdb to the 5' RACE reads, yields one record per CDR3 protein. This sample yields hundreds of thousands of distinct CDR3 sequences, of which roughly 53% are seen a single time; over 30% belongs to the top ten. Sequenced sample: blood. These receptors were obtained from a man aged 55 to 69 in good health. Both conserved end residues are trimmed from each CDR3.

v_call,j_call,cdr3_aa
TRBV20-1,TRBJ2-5,SARDVRGATQETQY
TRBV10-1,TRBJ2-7,ASRGPLGGQY
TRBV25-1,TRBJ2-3,ASKGDTQY
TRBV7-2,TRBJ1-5,ASSSQVYSNQPQH
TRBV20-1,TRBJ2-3,SAIPGGTDTQY
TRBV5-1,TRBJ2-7,ASRTRALLPIDSYEQY
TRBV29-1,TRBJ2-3,SVESGGTDTQY
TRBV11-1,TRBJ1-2,ASSLNAGQGNYGYT
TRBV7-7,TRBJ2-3,ASSLSRQPSTDTQY
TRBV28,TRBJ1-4,ASSTLVEKLF
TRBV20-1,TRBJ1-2,SATPGPTYGYT
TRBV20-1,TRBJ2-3,SARVGSAADTQY
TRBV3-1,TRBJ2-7,ASSQGRGDQY
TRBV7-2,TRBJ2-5,ASSLVPTFQETQY
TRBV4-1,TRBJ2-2,ASSQVTNTGELF
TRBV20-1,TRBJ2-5,SASRGSLETQY
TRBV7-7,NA,ASSTDMQETQY
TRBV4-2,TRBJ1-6,ASSQREGDNSPLH
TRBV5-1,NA,ASSLVGPVEQY
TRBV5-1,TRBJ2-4,ASSPGTGGAKNIQY
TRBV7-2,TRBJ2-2,ASTAGTGELF
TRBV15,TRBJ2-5,ATSRGAYFQETQY
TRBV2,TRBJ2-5,ASRQDQGETQY
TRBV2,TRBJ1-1,ASGRQMNTEAF
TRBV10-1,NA,ASSEGRRETQY
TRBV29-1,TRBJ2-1,SVEGNIQGAYNEQF
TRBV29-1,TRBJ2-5,SVEKRQGRETQY
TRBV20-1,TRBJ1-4,SAGTGVGEKLF
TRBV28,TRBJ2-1,ASSTAEVAEQF
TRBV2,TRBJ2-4,ASSESEIAKNIQY
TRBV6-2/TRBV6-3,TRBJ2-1,ASSPSLEQF
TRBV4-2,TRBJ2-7,ASSQILAGASYEQY
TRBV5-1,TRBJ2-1,ASRSGGYNEQF
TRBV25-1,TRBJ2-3,ASREAGRKTQY
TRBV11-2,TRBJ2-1,ASRQGGGLGGNEQF
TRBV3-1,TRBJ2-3,ASSATSGGAGKAPSTQY
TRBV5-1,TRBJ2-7,ASNPVGDRDSYEQY
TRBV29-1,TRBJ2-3,SAQGIGADTQY
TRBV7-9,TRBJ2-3,ASSLGRDTDTQY
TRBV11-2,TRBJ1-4,ASSLDPGYGEKLF